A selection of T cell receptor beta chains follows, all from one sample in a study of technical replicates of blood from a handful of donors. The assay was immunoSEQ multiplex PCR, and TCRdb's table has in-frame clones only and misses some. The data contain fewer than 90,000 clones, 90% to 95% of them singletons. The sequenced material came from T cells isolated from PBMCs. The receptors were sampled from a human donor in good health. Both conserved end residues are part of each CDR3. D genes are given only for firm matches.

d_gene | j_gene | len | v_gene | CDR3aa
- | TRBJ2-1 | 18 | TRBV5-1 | CASNDRGDNWSSYNEQFF
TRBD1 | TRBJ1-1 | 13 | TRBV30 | CAGLQGGNTEAFF
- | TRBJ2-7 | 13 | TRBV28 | CASSPSANYEQYF
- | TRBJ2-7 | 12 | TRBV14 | CASSQDLRGQYF
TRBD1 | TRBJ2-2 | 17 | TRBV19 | CASNLGDRYRNTGELFF
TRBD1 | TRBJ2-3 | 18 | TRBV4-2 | CASSQVTRGLRNTDTQYF
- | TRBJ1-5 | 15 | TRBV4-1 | CASSPQDDLNQPQHF
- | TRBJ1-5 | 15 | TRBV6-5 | CASSYSKRSNQPQHF
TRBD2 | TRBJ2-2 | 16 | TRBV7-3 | CASSNPSGLNTGELFF
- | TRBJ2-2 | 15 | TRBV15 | CATSTDRSVTGELFF
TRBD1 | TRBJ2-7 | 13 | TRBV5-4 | CASSFYWTGEQYF
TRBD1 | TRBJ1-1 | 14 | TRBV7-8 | CASNLGQGNTEAFF
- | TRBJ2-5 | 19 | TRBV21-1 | CASSKLGLAGGGAWETQYF
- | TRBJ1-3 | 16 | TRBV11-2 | CASSLDRSSSGNTIYF
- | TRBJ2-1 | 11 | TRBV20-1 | CSARQNNEQFF
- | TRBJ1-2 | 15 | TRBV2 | CASRPSSGTSYGYTF
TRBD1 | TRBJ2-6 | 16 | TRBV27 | CASSFEADRYANVLTF
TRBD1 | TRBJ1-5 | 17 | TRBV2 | CASSVPGQGYGNQPQHF
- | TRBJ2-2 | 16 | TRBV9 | CASSVDWGYSIGELFF
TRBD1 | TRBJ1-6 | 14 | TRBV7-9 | CASSPGQGGTPLHF
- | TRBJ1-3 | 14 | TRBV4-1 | CASSQGSRGNTIYF
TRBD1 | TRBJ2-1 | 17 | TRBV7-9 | CASSSIAGGEVYNEQFF
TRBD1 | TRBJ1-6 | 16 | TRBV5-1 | CASSRRTGANDSPLHF
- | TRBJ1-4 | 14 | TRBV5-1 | CASSFRGDGEKLFF
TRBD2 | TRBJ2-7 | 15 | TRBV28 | CASITSLAGVYEQYF
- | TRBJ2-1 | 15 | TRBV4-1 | CASSPLRETYNEQFF
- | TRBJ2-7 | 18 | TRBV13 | CASSLFPSRGGSFYEQYF
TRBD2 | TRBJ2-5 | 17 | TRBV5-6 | CASSLLGLAVTQETQYF
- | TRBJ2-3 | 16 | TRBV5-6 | CASSLIAKEATDTQYF
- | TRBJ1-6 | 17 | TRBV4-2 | CASSQEGRVSLNSPLHF
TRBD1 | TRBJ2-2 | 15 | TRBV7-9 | CASSSLGQEFGELFF
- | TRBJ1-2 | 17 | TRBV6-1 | CASSESGRGGSGYGYTF
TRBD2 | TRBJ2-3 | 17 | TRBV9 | CASSVGLGLAEADTQYF
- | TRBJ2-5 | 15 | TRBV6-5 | CASSSQRSQGETQYF
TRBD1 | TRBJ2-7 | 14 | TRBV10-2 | CASLSRDSLYEQYF
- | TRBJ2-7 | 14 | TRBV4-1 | CASSYSGSSYEQYF
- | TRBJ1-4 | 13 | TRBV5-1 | CASRLTVYEKLFF